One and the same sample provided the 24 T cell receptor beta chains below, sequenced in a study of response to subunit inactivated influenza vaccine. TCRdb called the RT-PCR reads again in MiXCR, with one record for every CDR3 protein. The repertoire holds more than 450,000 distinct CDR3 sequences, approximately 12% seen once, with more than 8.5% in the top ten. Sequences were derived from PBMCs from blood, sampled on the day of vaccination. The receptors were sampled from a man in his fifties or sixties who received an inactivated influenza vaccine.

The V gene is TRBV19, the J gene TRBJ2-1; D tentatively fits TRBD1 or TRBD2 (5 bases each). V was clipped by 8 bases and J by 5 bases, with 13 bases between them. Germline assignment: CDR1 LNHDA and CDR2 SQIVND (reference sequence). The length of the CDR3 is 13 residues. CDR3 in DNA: TGTGCCAGTGGAGCAGGGAGAGACAATGAGCAGTTCTTC. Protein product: CASGAGRDNEQFF.

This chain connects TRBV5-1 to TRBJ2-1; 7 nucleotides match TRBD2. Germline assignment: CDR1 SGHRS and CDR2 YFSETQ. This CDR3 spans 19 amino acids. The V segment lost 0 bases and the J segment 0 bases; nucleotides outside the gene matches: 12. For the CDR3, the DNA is TGCGCCAGCAGCTTGGTTCGTGCTAGCGGACCTAGCTCCTACAATGAGCAGTTCTTC. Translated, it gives CASSLVRASGPSSYNEQFF.

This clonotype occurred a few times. This chain's CDR3 is CASSLEPGLAQNTGQFF. CDR3 bases: TGCGCCAGCAGCTTGGAACCGGGACTAGCCCAAAATACGGGGCAGTTCTTC. The rearrangement joins TRBV5-1 to TRBJ2-1, with 9 bases lining up with TRBD2. This CDR3 is 17 amino acids long. Germline V CDR1 and CDR2: SGHRS, YFSETQ. The V gene end was trimmed by 0 bases and the J gene end by 12 bases; junction bases not matched to a gene: 16.

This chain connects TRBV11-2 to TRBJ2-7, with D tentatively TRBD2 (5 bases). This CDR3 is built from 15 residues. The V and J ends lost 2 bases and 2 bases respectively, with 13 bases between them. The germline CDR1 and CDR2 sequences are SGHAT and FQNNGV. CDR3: CASSLIMVRAYEQYF. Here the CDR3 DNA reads TGTGCCAGCAGCTTAATAATGGTGAGGGCCTACGAGCAGTACTTC.

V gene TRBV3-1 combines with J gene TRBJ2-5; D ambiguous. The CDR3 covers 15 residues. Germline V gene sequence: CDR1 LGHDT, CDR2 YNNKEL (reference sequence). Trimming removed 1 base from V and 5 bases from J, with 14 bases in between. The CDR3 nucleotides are TGTGCCAGCAGCCAAGGCCCTCAGTTGGTTGAGACCCAGTACTTC. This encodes CASSQGPQLVETQYF.

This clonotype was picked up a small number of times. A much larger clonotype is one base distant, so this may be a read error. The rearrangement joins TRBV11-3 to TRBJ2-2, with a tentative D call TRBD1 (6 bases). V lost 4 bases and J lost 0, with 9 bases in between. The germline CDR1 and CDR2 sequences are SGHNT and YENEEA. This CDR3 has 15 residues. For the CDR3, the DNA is TGTGCCAGCAGCTCCGGGACATCGAACACCGGGGAGCTGTTTTTT. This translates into CASSSGTSNTGELFF.

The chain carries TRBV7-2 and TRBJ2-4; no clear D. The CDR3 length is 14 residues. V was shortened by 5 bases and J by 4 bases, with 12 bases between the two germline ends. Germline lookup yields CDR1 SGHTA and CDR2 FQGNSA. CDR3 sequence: CASSPPNRKNIQYF. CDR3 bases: TGTGCCAGCAGCCCCCCTAACAGAAAAAACATTCAGTACTTC.

CDR3 amino acids: CSARDVWGPPSYNEQFF. The CDR3 DNA is TGCAGTGCTAGAGATGTTTGGGGACCCCCCTCCTACAATGAGCAGTTCTTC. The chain combines TRBV20-1 with TRBJ2-1; D is tentatively TRBD1 or TRBD2 (5 bases each). In germline, CDR1 is DFQATT, CDR2 SNEGSKA (reference sequence). CDR3 length: 17 residues. Trimming took off 0 bases at V and 0 bases at J, with 15 bases between the two ends.

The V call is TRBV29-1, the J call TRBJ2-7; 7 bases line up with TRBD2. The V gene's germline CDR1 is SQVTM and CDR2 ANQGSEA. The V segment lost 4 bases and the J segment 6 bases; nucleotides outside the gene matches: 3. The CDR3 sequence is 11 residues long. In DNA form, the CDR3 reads TGCAGCGTTGTGGGGAGGGGCGAGCAGTACTTC. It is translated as CSVVGRGEQYF.

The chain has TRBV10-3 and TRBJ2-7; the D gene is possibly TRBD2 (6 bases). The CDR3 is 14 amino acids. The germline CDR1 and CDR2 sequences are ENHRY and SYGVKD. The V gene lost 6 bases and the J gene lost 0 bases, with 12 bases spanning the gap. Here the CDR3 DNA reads TGTGCCATCAGAGCCTGGCGGGACTCCTACGAGCAGTACTTC. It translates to CAIRAWRDSYEQYF.

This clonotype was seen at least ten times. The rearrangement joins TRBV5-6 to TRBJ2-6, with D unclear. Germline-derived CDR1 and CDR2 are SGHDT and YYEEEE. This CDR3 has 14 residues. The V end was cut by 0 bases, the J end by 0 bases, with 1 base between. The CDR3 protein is CASSLVSGANVLTF. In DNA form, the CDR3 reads TGTGCCAGCAGCTTGGTCTCTGGGGCCAACGTCCTGACTTTC.

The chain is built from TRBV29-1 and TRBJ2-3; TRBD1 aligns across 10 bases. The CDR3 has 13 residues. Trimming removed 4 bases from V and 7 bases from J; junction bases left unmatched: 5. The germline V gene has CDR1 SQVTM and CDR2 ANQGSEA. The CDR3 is CSVGQGAGNTQYF. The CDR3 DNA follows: TGCAGCGTTGGACAGGGGGCTGGCAATACGCAGTATTTT.

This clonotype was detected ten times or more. The CDR3 DNA follows: TGTGCCAGCAGAGGAGGGGGTTCCTACGAGCAGTACTTC. This gives the protein CASRGGGSYEQYF. This rearrangement joins TRBV27 to TRBJ2-7; D could derive from TRBD1 or TRBD2 (6 bases each). This CDR3 is 13 amino acids long. Germline CDR1 and CDR2: MNHEY and SMNVEV (reference sequence). V lost 6 bases and J lost 1, with 10 bases in between.

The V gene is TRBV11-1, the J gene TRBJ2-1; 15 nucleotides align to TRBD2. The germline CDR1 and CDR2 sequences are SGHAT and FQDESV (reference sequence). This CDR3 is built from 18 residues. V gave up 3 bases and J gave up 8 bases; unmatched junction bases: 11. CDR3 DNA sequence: TGTGCCAGCAGCTTCGGACTAGCGGGAGGGCCCGTAATGCATGAGCAGTTCTTC. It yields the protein CASSFGLAGGPVMHEQFF.

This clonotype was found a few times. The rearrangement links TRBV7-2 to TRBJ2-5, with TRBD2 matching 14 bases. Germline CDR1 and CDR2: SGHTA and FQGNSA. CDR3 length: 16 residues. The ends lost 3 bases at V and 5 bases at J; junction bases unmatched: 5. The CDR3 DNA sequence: TGTGCCAGCAGCTTGGCGGGACTAGCGGGAGTGGAGACCCAGTACTTC. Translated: CASSLAGLAGVETQYF.

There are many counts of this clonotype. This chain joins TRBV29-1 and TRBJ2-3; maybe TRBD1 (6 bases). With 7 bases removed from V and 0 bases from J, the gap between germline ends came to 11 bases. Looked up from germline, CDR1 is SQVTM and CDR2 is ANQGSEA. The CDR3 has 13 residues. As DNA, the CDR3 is TGCAGCGCGGACAGAGAGAGCACAGATACGCAGTATTTT. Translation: CSADRESTDTQYF.

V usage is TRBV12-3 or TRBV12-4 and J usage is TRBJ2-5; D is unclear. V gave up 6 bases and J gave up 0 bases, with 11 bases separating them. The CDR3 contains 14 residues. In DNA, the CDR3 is TGTGCCAGCAGCTTTGGACGGCACCAAGAGACCCAGTACTTC. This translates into CASSFGRHQETQYF.

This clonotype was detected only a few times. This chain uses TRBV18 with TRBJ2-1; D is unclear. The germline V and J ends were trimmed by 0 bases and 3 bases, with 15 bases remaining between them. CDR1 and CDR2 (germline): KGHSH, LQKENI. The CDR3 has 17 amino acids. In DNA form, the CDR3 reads TGTGCCAGCTCACCACCGGGCAGACATCATCTCTACAATGAGCAGTTCTTC. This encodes CASSPPGRHHLYNEQFF.

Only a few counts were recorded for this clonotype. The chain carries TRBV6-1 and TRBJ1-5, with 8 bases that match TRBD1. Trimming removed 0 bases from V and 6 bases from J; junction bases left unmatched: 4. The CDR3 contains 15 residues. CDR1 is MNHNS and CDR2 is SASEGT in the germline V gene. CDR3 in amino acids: CASSEAPTGVQPQHF. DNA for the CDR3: TGTGCCAGCAGTGAAGCTCCGACAGGGGTTCAGCCCCAGCATTTT.

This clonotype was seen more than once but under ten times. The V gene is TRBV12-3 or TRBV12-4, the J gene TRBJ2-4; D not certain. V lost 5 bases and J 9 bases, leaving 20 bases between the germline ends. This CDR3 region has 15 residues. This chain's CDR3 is CASSPRWQSGGIQYF. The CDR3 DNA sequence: TGTGCCAGCAGTCCCAGGTGGCAATCCGGTGGCATTCAGTACTTC.

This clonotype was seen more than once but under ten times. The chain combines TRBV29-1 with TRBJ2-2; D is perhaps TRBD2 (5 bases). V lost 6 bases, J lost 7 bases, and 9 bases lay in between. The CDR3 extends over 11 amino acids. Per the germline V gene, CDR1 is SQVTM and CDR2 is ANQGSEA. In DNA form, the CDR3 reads TGCAGCGTGACGAGGGACGGGGAGCTGTTTTTT. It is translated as CSVTRDGELFF.

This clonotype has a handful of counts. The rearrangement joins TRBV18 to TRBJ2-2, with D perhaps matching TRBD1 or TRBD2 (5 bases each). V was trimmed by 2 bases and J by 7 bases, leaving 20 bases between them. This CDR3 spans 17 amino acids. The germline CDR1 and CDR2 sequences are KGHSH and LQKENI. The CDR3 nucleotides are TGTGCCAGCTCACCAAATGGGGGAATGAGGAGGATCGGGGAGCTGTTTTTT. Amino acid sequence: CASSPNGGMRRIGELFF.

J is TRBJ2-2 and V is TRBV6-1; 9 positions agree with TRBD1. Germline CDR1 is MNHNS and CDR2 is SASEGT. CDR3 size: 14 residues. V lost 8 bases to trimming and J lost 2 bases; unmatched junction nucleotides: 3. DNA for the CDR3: TGTGCCAGCCGACAGGGGGTAAACACCGGGGAGCTGTTTTTT. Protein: CASRQGVNTGELFF.

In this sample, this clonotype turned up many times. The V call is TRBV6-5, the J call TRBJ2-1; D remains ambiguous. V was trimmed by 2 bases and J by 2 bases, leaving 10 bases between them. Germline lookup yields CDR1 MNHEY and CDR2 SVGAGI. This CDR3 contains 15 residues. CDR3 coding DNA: TGTGCCAGCAGTTACGAGGTGAGCACCTACAATGAGCAGTTCTTC. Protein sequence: CASSYEVSTYNEQFF.